Below, 26 T cell receptor beta chains from the same sample are listed, as sequenced in a study of identical twins. TCRdb re-called the 5' RACE reads with MiXCR, one entry per CDR3 protein. The sample includes 350,000 or so distinct CDR3 sequences, roughly 9% seen only once; the top ten take roughly 9%. Sequenced: naive T cells sorted from blood. The receptors come from a woman aged 45-59 years in good health.

The chain couples TRBV30 to TRBJ2-7; 9 bases match TRBD2. The V segment lost 3 bases and the J segment 5 bases; nucleotides outside the gene matches: 8. Germline CDR1 GTSNPN, CDR2 SVGIG (reference sequence). This CDR3 spans 14 amino acids. CDR3: CAWSQRAGGDEQYF. The CDR3 nucleotides are TGTGCCTGGAGCCAGCGGGCGGGAGGGGACGAGCAGTACTTC.

The chain combines TRBV10-3 with TRBJ2-4; 11 bases are shared with TRBD1. J was trimmed by 3 bases and V by 6 bases; bases with no gene match: 7. Germline CDR1 reads ENHRY; CDR2 reads SYGVKD. The CDR3 extends over 16 amino acids. The CDR3 DNA reads as TGTGCCATCAGCGCCGGGACAGGGGGAGGCAAAAACATTCAGTACTTC. This codes for CAISAGTGGGKNIQYF.

The rearrangement joins TRBV10-3 to TRBJ2-5, with 8 nucleotides matching TRBD2. CDR1 is ENHRY, CDR2 SYGVKD, per germline. The CDR3 sequence is 16 residues long. The trim removed 2 bases at V and 4 bases at J, leaving 9 bases unmatched. CDR3 nucleotides: TGTGCCATCAGTGAGCCCAGTCTAGCGGGTCCAGAGACCCAGTACTTC. It yields the protein CAISEPSLAGPETQYF.

V gene TRBV5-1 combines with J gene TRBJ1-1, with no clear D. With 0 bases removed from V and 4 bases from J, the gap between germline ends came to 10 bases. The CDR3 length is 14 residues. In germline, CDR1 is SGHRS, CDR2 YFSETQ. The CDR3 coding sequence is TGCGCCAGCAGCTTGGGTGGCTTTGGCACTGAAGCTTTCTTT. This gives the protein CASSLGGFGTEAFF.

This chain connects TRBV7-9 to TRBJ2-7; D unclear. The CDR3 is 16 residues long. Looked up from germline, CDR1 is SEHNR and CDR2 is FQNEAQ (reference sequence). The V and J ends lost 2 bases and 4 bases respectively, with 18 bases between them. CDR3 nucleotides: TGTGCCAGCAGCTTACGGGTAGGCGTTACCTATTACGAGCAGTACTTC. Translation: CASSLRVGVTYYEQYF. Drawing the rest from reference TRBV7-9 and TRBJ2-7, the complete variable domain is DTGVSQNPRHKITKRGQNVTFRCDPISEHNRLYWYRQTLGQGPEFLTYFQNEAQLEKSRLLSDRFSAERPKGSFSTLEIQRTEQGDSAMYLCASSLRVGVTYYEQYFGPGTRLTVT.

There are many counts of this clonotype. The chain uses TRBV12-3 or TRBV12-4 and TRBJ2-5; D gene ambiguous. The CDR3 has 14 residues. V was pared by 3 bases and J by 2 bases, with 10 bases between. CDR3 in amino acids: CASSFRTVQETQYF. DNA of the CDR3: TGTGCCAGCAGTTTCCGGACGGTACAAGAGACCCAGTACTTC.

This clonotype was seen repeatedly, ten times or more. The chain joins TRBV12-3 or TRBV12-4 to TRBJ1-1; D call uncertain. The CDR3 runs to 13 residues. V shed 1 base and J shed 4 bases, with 7 bases lying between them. The CDR3 bases are TGTGCCAGCAGTTTAGGAGTTACCACTGAAGCTTTCTTT. The encoded protein is CASSLGVTTEAFF.

The chain employs TRBV6-6 and TRBJ1-4; no clear D gene. CDR1 and CDR2 from the germline V gene are MNHNY and SVGAGI (reference sequence). V was cut by 7 bases and J by 8 bases, with 14 bases left in between. The CDR3 extends over 13 amino acids. CDR3 bases: TGTGCCAGCACCACACGGGCACTCGAAAAACTGTTTTTT. It yields the protein CASTTRALEKLFF.

The rearrangement links TRBV29-1 to TRBJ2-1, with 8 bases aligning to TRBD2. CDR3 length: 11 amino acids. CDR1 and CDR2 from the germline V gene are SQVTM and ANQGSEA. V lost 5 bases, J lost 14 bases, and 8 bases stayed unmatched. As DNA, the CDR3 is TGCAGCGTTCCTAGCGGGCCGGGGGAGTTCTTC. It specifies CSVPSGPGEFF.

In its sample, this clonotype was seen many times. This sequence joins TRBV29-1 and TRBJ2-4; D may correspond to TRBD1 or TRBD2 (5 bases each). This CDR3 has 13 residues. The germline gives CDR1 SQVTM, CDR2 ANQGSEA. The V end was cut by 5 bases, the J end by 8 bases, with 16 bases between. The CDR3 loop reads CSVRGGRGDIQYF. The CDR3 DNA reads as TGCAGCGTTCGGGGTGGGAGAGGGGACATTCAGTACTTC.

This chain links TRBV4-1 with TRBJ2-2, with a weak D call TRBD1 (9 bases). The CDR3 is 17 amino acids. Germline V gene data show CDR1 as MGHRA and CDR2 as YSYEKL. V lost 3 bases and J 9 bases, leaving 23 bases between the germline ends. The CDR3 region has the DNA TGCGCCAGCAGCCATGGACAGGGGAATATAGCGGGACGGGAGCTGTTTTTT. Amino acid sequence: CASSHGQGNIAGRELFF.

This clonotype was counted between two and nine times. This sequence joins TRBV11-2 and TRBJ2-2, with 10 bases matching TRBD1. Trimming cost V 2 bases and J 7 bases; bases outside gene matches: 4. Germline CDR1 SGHAT, CDR2 FQNNGV. The CDR3 runs 15 residues. CDR3 sequence reads: CASSLRTGGNGELFF. The CDR3 DNA reads as TGTGCCAGCAGCTTACGGACAGGGGGTAACGGGGAGCTGTTTTTT. Variable domain in full (rest from reference TRBV11-2 and TRBJ2-2): EAGVAQSPRYKIIEKRQSVAFWCNPISGHATLYWYQQILGQGPKLLIQFQNNGVVDDSQLPKDRFSAERLKGVDSTLKIQPAKLEDSAVYLCASSLRTGGNGELFFGEGSRLTVL.

Ten or more counts support this clonotype. The J gene is TRBJ2-5, the V gene TRBV12-5; no firm D call. The V end was cut by 5 bases, the J end by 3 bases, with 4 bases between. CDR3 length equals 11 residues. The V gene's germline CDR1 is LGHNT and CDR2 FRNRAP. CDR3 sequence: CASGVKETQYF. The CDR3 DNA follows: TGTGCTAGTGGTGTGAAAGAGACCCAGTACTTC.

This clonotype was counted ten times or more. The CDR3 reads CASSRGGDATNEKLFF. In DNA, the CDR3 is TGTGCCAGCAGCCGGGGGGGTGATGCAACTAATGAAAAACTGTTTTTT. V and J are TRBV12-3 or TRBV12-4 and TRBJ1-4; a weak D match, TRBD1 (5 bases). This CDR3 spans 16 amino acids. Between the trimmed V and J ends, which lost 6 bases and 0 bases, there was a span of 14 bases.

This clonotype has a count of ten or more. The V call is TRBV10-3, the J call TRBJ1-2; a possible D gene is TRBD1 (5 bases). The germline CDR1 and CDR2 sequences are ENHRY and SYGVKD. This CDR3 comprises 15 residues. The V end was cut by 8 bases, the J end by 6 bases, with 22 bases between. The DNA of the CDR3 is TGTGCCATCGCCAAGGTGGTCCAGGGAAAGGATGGCTACACCTTC. Protein product: CAIAKVVQGKDGYTF.

The table lists this clonotype with a few counts. This sequence joins TRBV5-1 and TRBJ2-5; TRBD1 matches 8 bases. Germline V gives CDR1 SGHRS, CDR2 YFSETQ. The CDR3 runs to 14 residues. The V segment lost 3 bases and the J segment 4 bases; nucleotides outside the gene matches: 5. In DNA, the CDR3 is TGCGCCAGCAGCTCCGCGGGGACAGGAGAGACCCAGTACTTC. Amino acids: CASSSAGTGETQYF.

The V and J genes are TRBV7-8 and TRBJ2-1; either TRBD1 or TRBD2 may supply D (5 bases each). CDR3 length: 15 residues. V was clipped by 1 base and J by 8 bases, with 15 bases between them. Germline CDR1 SGHVS, CDR2 FQNEAQ. The CDR3 DNA follows: TGTGCCAGCAGCTTAGTTCACGAGGGGTGGTATGAGCAGTTCTTC. Translating gives CASSLVHEGWYEQFF.

The rearrangement links TRBV7-9 to TRBJ2-1, with D hard to call. The germline gives CDR1 SEHNR, CDR2 FQNEAQ (reference sequence). The CDR3 has 16 amino acids. With 3 bases removed from V and 8 bases from J, the gap between germline ends came to 20 bases. CDR3 in amino acids: CASSFPGSRVGHEQFF. CDR3 coding DNA: TGTGCCAGCAGCTTCCCCGGGTCCCGGGTTGGCCATGAGCAGTTCTTC. The full variable domain, in which reference TRBV7-9 and TRBJ2-1 provide the parts outside the CDR3, is DTGVSQNPRHKITKRGQNVTFRCDPISEHNRLYWYRQTLGQGPEFLTYFQNEAQLEKSRLLSDRFSAERPKGSFSTLEIQRTEQGDSAMYLCASSFPGSRVGHEQFFGPGTRLTVL.

Many counts were recorded for this clonotype. The chain joins TRBV4-1 to TRBJ2-1; 16 positions agree with TRBD2. This CDR3 comprises 18 residues. Germline trimming cut 4 bases from V and 12 bases from J; bases unmatched to any gene: 15. CDR1 and CDR2 (germline): MGHRA, YSYEKL. The DNA of the CDR3 is TGCGCCAGCAGCCCGGGACTAGCGGGAGGGCCCCGTAGGGATGGGCAGTTCTTC. Translating gives CASSPGLAGGPRRDGQFF.

This clonotype appeared many times. The V gene is TRBV27, the J gene TRBJ1-5, with D perhaps TRBD1 (5 bases). Germline lookup yields CDR1 MNHEY and CDR2 SMNVEV (reference sequence). V dropped 10 bases and J dropped 5 bases, with 21 bases sitting between them. The CDR3 has 15 residues. The CDR3 protein is CATQIISGPHQPQHF. The CDR3 region has the DNA TGTGCCACCCAGATCATATCAGGGCCTCATCAGCCCCAGCATTTT.

The chain has TRBV4-1 and TRBJ1-2; D call uncertain. Germline V CDR1 and CDR2: MGHRA, YSYEKL. V was shortened by 3 bases and J by 3 bases, with 23 bases between the two germline ends. This CDR3 has 18 amino acids. CDR3 DNA: TGCGCCAGCAGCCAGGCGCCGTTAATCCAGGACGGGGACTATGGCTACACCTTC. It codes for CASSQAPLIQDGDYGYTF.

This clonotype appeared many times. This chain links TRBV20-1 with TRBJ2-4; the D gene could be TRBD1 or TRBD2 (7 bases each). V was shortened by 4 bases and J by 7 bases, with 17 bases between the two germline ends. Germline CDR1 DFQATT, CDR2 SNEGSKA (reference sequence). CDR3 length: 14 residues. Here the CDR3 DNA reads TGCAGTGCTACCCTACAGGGGAGGGGTAACATTCAGTACTTC. It translates to CSATLQGRGNIQYF.

This sequence joins TRBV5-1 and TRBJ2-7; the match to TRBD1 covers 11 bases. The length of the CDR3 is 16 residues. Trimming removed 1 base from V and 5 bases from J; junction bases left unmatched: 8. Germline loops: CDR1 SGHRS, CDR2 YFSETQ. CDR3 in amino acids: CASSLTRDRGSHEQYF. The CDR3 coding sequence is TGCGCCAGCAGCTTGACCCGGGACAGGGGGAGTCACGAGCAGTACTTC.

This clonotype came up a few times. The chain employs TRBV24-1 and TRBJ2-2; D unresolved. The CDR3 sequence is 13 residues long. Trimming took off 9 bases at V and 4 bases at J, with 11 bases between the two ends. Germline V gene lookup returns CDR1 KGHDR and CDR2 SFDVKD. CDR3 sequence: CATGELGTGELFF. CDR3 in DNA: TGTGCCACCGGGGAATTAGGCACCGGGGAGCTGTTTTTT.

This clonotype was seen only a few times. This chain links TRBV20-1 with TRBJ1-1; D perhaps matches TRBD1 (5 bases). CDR1 and CDR2 from the germline V gene are DFQATT and SNEGSKA (reference sequence). The CDR3 has 14 amino acids. V lost 1 base and J lost 0, with 9 bases in between. CDR3 region: CSARVDSMNTEAFF. As DNA, the CDR3 is TGCAGTGCTAGAGTAGACAGCATGAACACTGAAGCTTTCTTT.

This clonotype occurred many times. CDR3 in DNA: TGTGCCAGCAGCCAAGTAGCAGCGAACACTGAAGCTTTCTTT. Translation: CASSQVAANTEAFF. The chain carries TRBV3-1 and TRBJ1-1; D not certain. There are 14 residues in the CDR3. With 1 base removed from V and 1 base from J, the gap between germline ends came to 7 bases. The germline CDR1 and CDR2 sequences are LGHDT and YNNKEL (reference sequence).